This TCR beta chain was captured in a study of blood T cell repertoires in COVID-19. About the research overall: Acute-phase and convalescent COVID-19 samples originated in the United States, Italy and Spain. In each case, the material was cDNA or gDNA derived from T cells, B-cell-depleted T cells, or PBMCs.

Trimming removed 4 bases from V and 3 bases from J; junction bases left unmatched: 5. The germline V gene has CDR1 SGHNT and CDR2 YYREEE (reference sequence). The CDR3 loop spans 14 amino acids. The table came from immunoSEQ multiplex PCR; TCRdb's copy has only in-frame clones and leaves some out. The sample consists of tens of thousands of clones, around 90% of them appearing once. Sequencing was done on a sample of peripheral blood. The chain carries TRBV5-4 and TRBJ2-7, with 9 positions matching TRBD1. This receptor was identified in a human donor in a cohort sampled during active COVID-19. The CDR3 DNA sequence: TGTGCCAGCAGCCCCGGGACAGGGAGCTACGAGCAGTACTTC. Amino acid sequence: CASSPGTGSYEQYF.